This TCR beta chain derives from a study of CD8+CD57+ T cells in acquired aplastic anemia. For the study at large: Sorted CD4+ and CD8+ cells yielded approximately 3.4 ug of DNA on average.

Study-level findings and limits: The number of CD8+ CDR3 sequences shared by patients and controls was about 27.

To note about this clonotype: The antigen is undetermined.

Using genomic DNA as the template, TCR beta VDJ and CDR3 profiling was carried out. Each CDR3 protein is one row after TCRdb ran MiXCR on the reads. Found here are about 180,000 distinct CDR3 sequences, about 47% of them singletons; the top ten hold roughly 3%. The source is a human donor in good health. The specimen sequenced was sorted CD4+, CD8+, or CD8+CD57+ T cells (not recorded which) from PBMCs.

The CDR3 sequence is CAWSRGAKAYEQYF. The CDR3 nucleotides are TGTGCCTGGAGTAGGGGAGCCAAGGCCTACGAGCAGTACTTC. The chain combines TRBV30 with TRBJ2-7; D may match TRBD1 or TRBD2 (5 bases each). This CDR3 has 14 amino acids. Trimming pared 2 bases from V and 2 bases from J, leaving 13 bases between. Germline V lookup: CDR1 GTSNPN, CDR2 SVGIG (reference sequence).